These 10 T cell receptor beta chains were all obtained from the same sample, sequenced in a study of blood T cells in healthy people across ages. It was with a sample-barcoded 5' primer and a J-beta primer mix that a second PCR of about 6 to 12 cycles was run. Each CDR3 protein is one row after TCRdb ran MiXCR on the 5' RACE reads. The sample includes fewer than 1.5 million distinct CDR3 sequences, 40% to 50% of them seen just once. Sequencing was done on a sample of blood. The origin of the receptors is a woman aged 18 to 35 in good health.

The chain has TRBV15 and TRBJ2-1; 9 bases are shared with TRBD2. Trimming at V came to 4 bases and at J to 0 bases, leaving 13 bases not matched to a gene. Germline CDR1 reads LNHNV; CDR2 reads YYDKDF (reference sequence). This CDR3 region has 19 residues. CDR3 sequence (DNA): TGTGCCACCAGCACCCCCCGGGTAGCGGGAGACCTCTCCTACAATGAGCAGTTCTTC. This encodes CATSTPRVAGDLSYNEQFF.

The CDR3 spells CSVRGGADEQYF. Written as DNA, the CDR3 is TGCAGCGTTCGCGGGGGGGCAGACGAGCAGTACTTC. This chain joins TRBV29-1 and TRBJ2-5; 9 bases are shared with TRBD2. The DNA end is a closer match to TRBJ2-7, so the J assignment may be wrong. CDR1 and CDR2 from the germline V gene are SQVTM and ANQGSEA. The CDR3 runs to 12 residues.

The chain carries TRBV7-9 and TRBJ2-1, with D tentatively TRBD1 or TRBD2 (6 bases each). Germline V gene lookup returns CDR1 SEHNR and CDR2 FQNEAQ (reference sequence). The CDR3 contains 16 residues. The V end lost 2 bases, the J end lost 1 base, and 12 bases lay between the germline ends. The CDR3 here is CASSLSGGGSYNEQFF. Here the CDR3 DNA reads TGTGCCAGCAGCTTATCTGGAGGGGGTTCCTACAATGAGCAGTTCTTC. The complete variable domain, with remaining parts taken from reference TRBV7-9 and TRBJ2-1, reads DTGVSQNPRHKITKRGQNVTFRCDPISEHNRLYWYRQTLGQGPEFLTYFQNEAQLEKSRLLSDRFSAERPKGSFSTLEIQRTEQGDSAMYLCASSLSGGGSYNEQFFGPGTRLTVL.

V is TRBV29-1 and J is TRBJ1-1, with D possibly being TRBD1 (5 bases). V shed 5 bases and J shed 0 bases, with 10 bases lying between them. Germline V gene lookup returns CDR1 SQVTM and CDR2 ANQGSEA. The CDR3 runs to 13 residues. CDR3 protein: CSVPGPMNTEAFF. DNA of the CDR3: TGCAGCGTTCCGGGACCAATGAACACTGAAGCTTTCTTT. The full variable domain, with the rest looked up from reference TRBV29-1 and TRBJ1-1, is SAVISQKPSRDICQRGTSLTIQCQVDSQVTMMFWYRQQPGQSLTLIATANQGSEATYESGFVIDKFPISRPNLTFSTLTVSNMSPEDSSIYLCSVPGPMNTEAFFGQGTRLTVV.

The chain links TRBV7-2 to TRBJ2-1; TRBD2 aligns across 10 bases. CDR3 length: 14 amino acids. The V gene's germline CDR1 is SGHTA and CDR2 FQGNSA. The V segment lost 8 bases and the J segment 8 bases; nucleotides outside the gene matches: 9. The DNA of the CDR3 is TGTGCCAGCCGCAGGGGACTAGCGCCCCATGAGCAGTTCTTC. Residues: CASRRGLAPHEQFF.

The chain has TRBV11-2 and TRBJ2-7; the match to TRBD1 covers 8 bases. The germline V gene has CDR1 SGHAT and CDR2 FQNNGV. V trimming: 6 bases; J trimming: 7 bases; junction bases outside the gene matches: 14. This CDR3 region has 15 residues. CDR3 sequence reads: CASSLGQVLINEQYF. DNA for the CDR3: TGTGCCAGCAGTCTGGGACAGGTACTAATCAATGAGCAGTACTTC. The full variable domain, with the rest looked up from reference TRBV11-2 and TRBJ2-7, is EAGVAQSPRYKIIEKRQSVAFWCNPISGHATLYWYQQILGQGPKLLIQFQNNGVVDDSQLPKDRFSAERLKGVDSTLKIQPAKLEDSAVYLCASSLGQVLINEQYFGPGTRLTVT.

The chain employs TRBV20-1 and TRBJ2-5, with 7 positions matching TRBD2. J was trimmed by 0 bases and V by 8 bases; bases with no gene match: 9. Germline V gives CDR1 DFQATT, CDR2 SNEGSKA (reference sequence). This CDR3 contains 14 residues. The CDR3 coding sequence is TGCAGTCCCTCCCCCCGGGGGGACCAAGAGACCCAGTACTTC. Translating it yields CSPSPRGDQETQYF.

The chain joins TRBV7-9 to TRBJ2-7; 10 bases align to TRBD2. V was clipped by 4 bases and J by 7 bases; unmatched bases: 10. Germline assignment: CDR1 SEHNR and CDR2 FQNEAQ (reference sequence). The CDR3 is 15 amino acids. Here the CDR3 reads CASSSIAGGLGEQYF. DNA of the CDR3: TGTGCCAGCAGCTCAATAGCGGGAGGTCTAGGGGAGCAGTACTTC.

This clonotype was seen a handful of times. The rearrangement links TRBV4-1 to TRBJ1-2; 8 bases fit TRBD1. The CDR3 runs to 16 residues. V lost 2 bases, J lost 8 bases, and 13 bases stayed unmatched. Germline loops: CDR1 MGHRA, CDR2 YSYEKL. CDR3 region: CASSQTTTGAGYGYTF. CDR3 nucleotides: TGCGCCAGCAGCCAAACAACGACAGGGGCTGGTTACGGCTACACCTTC.

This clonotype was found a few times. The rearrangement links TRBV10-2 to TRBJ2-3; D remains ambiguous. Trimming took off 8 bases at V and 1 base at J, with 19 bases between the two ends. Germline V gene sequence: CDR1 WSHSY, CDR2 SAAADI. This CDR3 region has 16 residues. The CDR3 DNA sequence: TGCGCCAGCCAGGACCTAGGGCCTGAAGGCACAGATACGCAGTATTTT. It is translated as CASQDLGPEGTDTQYF.